The clone carrying this T cell receptor (beta chain) was seen just once. Time point indicated: before trial treatment. As their treatment, donors received nivolumab, ipilimumab, aspirin, low-dose cyclophosphamide and low-dose radiotherapy. Priming of first-strand cDNA relied on TRAV- and TRBV-specific primers (covering alpha and beta chains). TCRs underwent about 22 PCR cycles of amplification with a constant-region primer and V-primer adapter. Each CDR3 protein is one row after TCRdb ran MiXCR on the reads. Among about 64,000 distinct CDR3 sequences listed, approximately 26% were seen once. The sample comes from a study of low-dose radiotherapy and immunotherapy resistance in tumors. Study overall: Participants were given intravenous cyclophosphamide 200 mg/m2 every two weeks, one day before radiation and immunotherapy. Patients' oral aspirin dose was 300 mg daily across four cycles from cycle 1 day 1.

The V end was cut by 2 bases, the J end by 15 bases, with 25 bases between. The CDR3 is 16 amino acids. The chain carries TRBV12-3 or TRBV12-4 and TRBJ2-2; tentative D call: TRBD1 (6 bases). The specimen comprised PBMCs, sampled before treatment. This clonotype was sampled from a male donor with rectosigmoid adenocarcinoma. The CDR3: CASSLNRANTGELLFF. DNA of the CDR3: TGTGCCAGCAGTTTAAACAGGGCAAACACCGGGGAGCTGTTGTTTTTT.